This section outlines one T cell receptor beta chain sequence together with its context. Its antigen is not yet known. Base qualities are not provided; no much larger clone lies one nucleotide away. Profiling of TCR beta VDJ combinations and CDR3 sequences used genomic DNA as the template. An Illumina HiSeq 2000 was used for TCR repertoire sequencing. The paper's processing steps were these. Repertoires were assessed using TRBV/TRBJ rearrangement plots, CDR3 size and DJ length profiles, and Simpson's diversity index. The most abundant DNA sequence in the deep sequencing data was taken as the immunodominant clone. CDR3 amino acid sequences were checked for sharing across subjects and were also compared against the VDJdb database and published repertoires. In TCRdb, the public reads were trimmed at Q25 with fastp and aligned with MiXCR, with productive beta chains retained. Identical CDR3 proteins give one entry, which carries the most common genes and DNA. In this record, the V and J calls reflect TCRdb's handling and not the investigators' own analysis. For this sample the table gives about 160,000 distinct CDR3 sequences, of which roughly two thirds were detected only once. About 50% of the sample rests with the top ten.

CDR3 length: 14 amino acids, cysteine to phenylalanine. The entry retains the CDR3 DNA only, 42 bases that are in frame from base 1. The V end loses 0 bases and the J end loses 0 bases, and a stretch of 3 bases separates them. The data belong to a study of CD8+CD57+ T cells in acquired aplastic anemia (dated by TCRdb to 2017 to 2018). The study in broad terms: On average, sorted CD4+ and CD8+ cells yielded approximately 3 ug of extracted DNA, with a range of roughly 0.19 to 27.4 ug. CD8+CD57+ expansion was defined as frequency above the mean frequency observed in healthy subjects.

Patients chosen for sequencing had shown expansion of CD8+CD57+ cells by flow cytometry. All patients had severe acquired aplastic anemia diagnosed by International Study of Aplastic Anemia and Agranulocytosis and Camitta criteria. Patients had received no therapy at the time of blood sampling. In the study, sorted CD4+ and CD8+ blood T cells from patients with severe aplastic anemia and from healthy subjects underwent deep sequencing of TCR repertoires. In the USA, patient enrollment took place under clinicaltrials.gov protocols 00001620, 01623167, 00001397, 00071045, 00081523 and 00961064. Ficoll-Paque density gradient centrifugation was used to isolate peripheral blood mononuclear cells. Before DNA extraction, CD4+ and CD8+ T cells were sorted by FACS or by magnetic beads. General findings and caveats noted by the study authors: CD8+ Simpson's diversity did not differ significantly between patients and healthy controls (P=0.060). Around 27 CD8+ CDR3 sequences were found in both patients and controls but appeared to be highly expressed in patients and within the immunodominant clones of the patients.

This TCR came from a human donor with aplastic anemia. The sequencing sample was made of sorted CD4+, CD8+, or CD8+CD57+ T cells (not recorded which) from PBMCs. The sequence links TRBV12-3 or TRBV12-4 to TRBJ1-5; the D gene remains uncertain. The CDR3 loop reads CASSLATSNQPQHF. The DNA reads as follows: TGTGCCAGCAGTTTAGCGACTAGCAATCAGCCCCAGCATTTT.